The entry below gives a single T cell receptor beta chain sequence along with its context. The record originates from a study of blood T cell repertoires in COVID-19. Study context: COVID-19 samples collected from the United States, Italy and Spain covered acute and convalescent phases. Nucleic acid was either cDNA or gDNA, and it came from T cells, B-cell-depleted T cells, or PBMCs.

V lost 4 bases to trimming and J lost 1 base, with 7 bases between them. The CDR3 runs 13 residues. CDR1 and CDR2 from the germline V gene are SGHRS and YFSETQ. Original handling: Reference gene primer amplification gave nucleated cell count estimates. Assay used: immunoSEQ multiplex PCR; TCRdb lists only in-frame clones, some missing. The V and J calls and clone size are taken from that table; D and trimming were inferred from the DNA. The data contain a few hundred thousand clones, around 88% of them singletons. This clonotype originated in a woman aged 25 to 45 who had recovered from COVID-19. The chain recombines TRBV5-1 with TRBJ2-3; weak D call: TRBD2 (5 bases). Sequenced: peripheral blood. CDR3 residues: CASSPGGTDTQYF. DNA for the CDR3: TGCGCCAGCAGCCCCGGGGGCACAGATACGCAGTATTTT.